This TCR beta chain was retrieved from a study of T cell repertoires in cytomegalovirus infection. Study in general: It was recently identified HLA-C-restricted and well-studied HLA-B-restricted CMV epitopes that the study used. Shared public TCR beta signatures pointed to both CMV infection and a matching HLA type. Study-level results: Carriers of CMV plus the relevant HLA were identified by cumulative public TCR beta family frequency. CMV-specific HLA-C-restricted TCR beta clonotypes dominated the ex vivo response.

Note on this clonotype: What it binds is not known.

This CDR3 spans 14 amino acids. Germline V lookup: CDR1 LGHNA, CDR2 YSLEER. Losses at the gene ends were 1 base for V and 6 bases for J; bases not matched to a gene: 4. TCRdb processed the reads anew with MiXCR; each CDR3 protein has one entry. In the table there are approximately 81,000 distinct CDR3 sequences, 20% to 30% of which are singletons. This chain connects TRBV4-3 to TRBJ1-1, with 8 bases lining up with TRBD1. Sequencing was performed on CD8+ T cells from cultured PBMCs, taken from culture after CMV antigen stimulation. The sequence was obtained from a human donor in good health (CMV status not recorded). Some clones in this sample may be carry-over from other donors' samples. The CDR3 sequence is CASSQAGQVPEAFF. The DNA for the CDR3 is TGCGCCAGCAGCCAAGCGGGACAGGTCCCTGAAGCTTTCTTT.